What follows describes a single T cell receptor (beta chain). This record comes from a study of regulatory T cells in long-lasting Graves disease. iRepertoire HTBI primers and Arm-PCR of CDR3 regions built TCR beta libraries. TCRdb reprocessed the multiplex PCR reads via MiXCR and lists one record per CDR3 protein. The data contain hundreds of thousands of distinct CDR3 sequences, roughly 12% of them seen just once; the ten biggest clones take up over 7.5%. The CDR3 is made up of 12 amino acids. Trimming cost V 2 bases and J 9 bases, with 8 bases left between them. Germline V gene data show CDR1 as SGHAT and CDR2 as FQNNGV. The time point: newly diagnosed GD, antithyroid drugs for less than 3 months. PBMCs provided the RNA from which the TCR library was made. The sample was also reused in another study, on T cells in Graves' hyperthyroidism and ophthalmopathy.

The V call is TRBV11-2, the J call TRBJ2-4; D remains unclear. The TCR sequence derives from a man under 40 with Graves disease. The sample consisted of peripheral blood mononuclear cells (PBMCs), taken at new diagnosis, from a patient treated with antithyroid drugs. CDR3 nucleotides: TGTGCCAGCAGCTTACAGAGAAGCATTCAGTACTTC. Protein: CASSLQRSIQYF.